Each of the 32 T cell receptor beta chains below was sequenced from the same sample in a study of T cells in localized non-small cell lung cancer. Measured with immunoSEQ multiplex PCR; TCRdb has only the in-frame clones, and not every one. The sample consists of roughly 1,200 clones, roughly 15% of them appearing once. The sequencing used normal lung tissue next to the tumor, collected before any cancer treatment. The source of these receptors is a male donor at least 60 years old with stage I lung adenocarcinoma.

The chain employs TRBV28 and TRBJ2-4, with unresolved D. This CDR3 is built from 17 residues. In germline, CDR1 is MDHEN, CDR2 SYDVKM. Deletions cut 3 bases from V and 0 bases from J, with 15 bases between. The CDR3 here is CASSLGINPLAKNIQYF. CDR3 coding DNA: TGTGCCAGCAGTTTGGGTATCAATCCACTAGCCAAAAACATTCAGTACTTC. The full variable domain, completed using reference TRBV28 and TRBJ2-4, is DVKVTQSSRYLVKRTGEKVFLECVQDMDHENMFWYRQDPGLGLRLIYFSYDVKMKEKGDIPEGYSVSREKKERFSLILESASTNQTSMYLCASSLGINPLAKNIQYFGAGTRLSVL.

The chain carries TRBV5-1 and TRBJ2-2, with a tentative D call TRBD2 (5 bases). The germline V and J ends were trimmed by 0 bases and 3 bases, with 15 bases remaining between them. Germline V gene data show CDR1 as SGHRS and CDR2 as YFSETQ. The CDR3 spans 17 residues. CDR3 DNA sequence: TGCGCCAGCAGCTTGGCTAGAGGGCAGAGATACACCGGGGAGCTGTTTTTT. It is translated as CASSLARGQRYTGELFF.

This clone turned up a few times. J is TRBJ2-5 and V is TRBV11-3; TRBD2 is a possible D gene (6 bases). V lost 5 bases to trimming and J lost 4 bases, with 17 bases between them. Germline values: CDR1 SGHNT, CDR2 YENEEA. CDR3 length equals 15 residues. CDR3 sequence: CASSPGGALGETQYF. The DNA of the CDR3 is TGTGCCAGCAGCCCCGGGGGAGCTCTCGGAGAGACCCAGTACTTC.

This clone was seen a handful of times. The chain uses TRBV6-8 and TRBJ1-5; maybe TRBD1 (6 bases). Germline CDR1 reads MNHGY; CDR2 reads SAAAGT. The CDR3 runs 15 residues. V was trimmed by 2 bases and J by 6 bases, leaving 14 bases between them. The CDR3 region has the DNA TGTGCCAGCAGTTACACCAGGGGTCAGGGTCAGCCCCAGCATTTT. It codes for CASSYTRGQGQPQHF.

This clone qualifies as large. The rearrangement links TRBV6-8 to TRBJ2-1; possibly TRBD2 for D (6 bases). Trimming removed 9 bases at V and 4 bases at J, with 13 bases between. Per the germline V gene, CDR1 is MNHGY and CDR2 is SAAAGT. This CDR3 comprises 13 residues. CDR3 coding DNA: TGTGCCAGGGGGGGTACAGGTTACAATGAGCAGTTCTTC. It translates to CARGGTGYNEQFF.

The V and J genes are TRBV28 and TRBJ2-1, with 11 bases matching TRBD2. CDR1 is MDHEN and CDR2 is SYDVKM in the germline V gene. V trimming: 4 bases; J trimming: 10 bases; junction bases outside the gene matches: 3. This CDR3 region has 13 residues. The CDR3 protein is CASSWGTSGEQFF. The CDR3 nucleotides read TGTGCCAGCAGTTGGGGGACTAGCGGAGAGCAGTTCTTC.

The chain couples TRBV29-1 to TRBJ2-7, with a possible D match to TRBD2 (6 bases). Germline V lookup: CDR1 SQVTM, CDR2 ANQGSEA. Trimming shortened V by 6 bases and J by 6 bases, and 21 bases separated the two germline ends. CDR3 size: 14 residues. The CDR3 sequence: CSVPGTGDSREQYF. In nucleotides, the CDR3 is TGCAGCGTCCCGGGCACGGGGGATTCGCGCGAGCAGTACTTC.

This clone was detected a few times. The rearrangement joins TRBV5-1 to TRBJ2-2; 9 bases are shared with TRBD1. This CDR3 is built from 16 residues. The germline CDR1 and CDR2 sequences are SGHRS and YFSETQ. V was clipped by 0 bases and J by 4 bases; unmatched bases: 4. CDR3 loop: CASSLGGQGITGELFF. The CDR3 DNA reads TGCGCCAGCAGCTTGGGGGGACAGGGAATCACCGGGGAGCTGTTTTTT.

This clone qualifies as medium-sized (0.01 to 0.1%). The genes are TRBV11-3 and TRBJ2-2, with D perhaps matching TRBD2 (6 bases). The germline V gene has CDR1 SGHNT and CDR2 YENEEA. CDR3 length equals 15 residues. The V and J ends lost 7 bases and 6 bases respectively, with 18 bases between them. The CDR3: CASTPREARAGELFF. Written as DNA, the CDR3 is TGTGCCAGCACGCCCAGGGAGGCCAGGGCCGGGGAGCTGTTTTTT.

This clone was seen only a few times. The V gene is TRBV30, the J gene TRBJ2-3; 7 bases map to TRBD1. CDR1 is GTSNPN, CDR2 SVGIG, per germline (reference sequence). The CDR3 runs 12 residues. V was clipped by 1 base and J by 9 bases; unmatched bases: 4. The CDR3 bases are TGTGCCTGGAGTGCCGGGACAGCAACGCAGTATTTT. It yields the protein CAWSAGTATQYF.

This clone is deemed large. As DNA, the CDR3 is TGTGCCAGCAGCCGAGCAGGGGGAGCGGGAAACACCATATATTTT. It is translated as CASSRAGGAGNTIYF. V and J are TRBV11-3 and TRBJ1-3; 7 bases are a match to TRBD1. With V trimmed by 5 bases and J by 4 bases, 8 bases remained unmatched. The CDR3 is 15 amino acids. Germline loops: CDR1 SGHNT, CDR2 YENEEA.

By share, this clone ranks as large. The chain recombines TRBV11-3 with TRBJ1-4, with 11 bases that match TRBD1. Germline-derived CDR1 and CDR2 are SGHNT and YENEEA. This CDR3 region has 16 residues. J was trimmed by 6 bases and V by 5 bases; bases with no gene match: 8. The CDR3 region has the DNA TGTGCCAGCAGCCCAGGGCCGGGACAGGGGGATGAAAAACTGTTTTTT. This sequence encodes CASSPGPGQGDEKLFF.

This clone appeared a few times. The chain recombines TRBV11-3 with TRBJ2-5, with D unclear. Trimming took 3 bases from V and 0 from J, leaving 8 bases between them. Germline CDR1 SGHNT, CDR2 YENEEA. The CDR3 sequence is 14 residues long. The CDR3 here is CASSLVWDQETQYF. CDR3 bases: TGTGCCAGCAGCTTGGTTTGGGACCAAGAGACCCAGTACTTC.

This clone is labeled as large. The rearrangement uses TRBV11-3 and TRBJ2-4; 9 bases align to TRBD1. Germline V gene data show CDR1 as SGHNT and CDR2 as YENEEA. V lost 5 bases to trimming and J lost 8 bases; unmatched junction nucleotides: 13. This CDR3 contains 16 residues. Here the CDR3 reads CASSLTPGQGSDIQYF. For the CDR3, the DNA is TGTGCCAGCAGCCTAACACCGGGACAGGGCTCCGACATTCAGTACTTC. The full variable domain, rest sourced from reference TRBV11-3 and TRBJ2-4, is EAGVVQSPRYKIIEKKQPVAFWCNPISGHNTLYWYLQNLGQGPELLIRYENEEAVDDSQLPKDRFSAERLKGVDSTLKIQPAELGDSAVYLCASSLTPGQGSDIQYFGAGTRLSVL.

The chain couples TRBV18 to TRBJ2-7; 10 bases match TRBD2. Per the germline V gene, CDR1 is KGHSH and CDR2 is LQKENI. The CDR3 length is 15 residues. The trim removed 3 bases at V and 6 bases at J, leaving 8 bases unmatched. CDR3 region: CASSPSPSGSTEQYF. The CDR3 DNA follows: TGTGCCAGCTCACCGTCGCCTAGCGGGAGCACCGAGCAGTACTTC. The full variable domain, in which reference TRBV18 and TRBJ2-7 provide the parts outside the CDR3, is NAGVMQNPRHLVRRRGQEARLRCSPMKGHSHVYWYRQLPEEGLKFMVYLQKENIIDESGMPKERFSAEFPKEGPSILRIQQVVRGDSAAYFCASSPSPSGSTEQYFGPGTRLTVT.

The genes are TRBV29-1 and TRBJ2-2; maybe TRBD2 (7 bases). V dropped 3 bases and J dropped 6 bases, with 17 bases sitting between them. From germline, CDR1 is SQVTM and CDR2 ANQGSEA. This CDR3 has 15 residues. The CDR3 region is CSVESGGGVAGELFF. In DNA, the CDR3 is TGCAGCGTTGAGAGCGGAGGGGGGGTGGCCGGGGAGCTGTTTTTT.

J is TRBJ1-2 and V is TRBV28; 8 positions match TRBD1. From germline, CDR1 is MDHEN and CDR2 SYDVKM. With V trimmed by 6 bases and J by 6 bases, 6 bases remained unmatched. The CDR3 has 13 amino acids. The CDR3 DNA reads as TGTGCCAGCAGAGAAACGACAGGGGATGGCTACACCTTC. Translation gives CASRETTGDGYTF.

Judged by abundance, this clone is medium-sized. J is TRBJ1-1 and V is TRBV9; D remains unclear. The V gene's germline CDR1 is SGDLS and CDR2 YYNGEE. V was shortened by 2 bases and J by 0 bases, with 8 bases between the two germline ends. The CDR3 is 14 amino acids. The DNA for the CDR3 is TGTGCCAGCAGCGTGGAGGATCTGAACACTGAAGCTTTCTTT. Residues: CASSVEDLNTEAFF.

The chain employs TRBV10-1 and TRBJ2-5, with 11 bases lining up with TRBD2. This CDR3 has 15 residues. V lost 6 bases, J lost 6 bases, and 9 bases stayed unmatched. CDR1 and CDR2 from the germline V gene are WNHNN and SYGVQD (reference sequence). For the CDR3, the DNA is TGCGCCAGCAGCGACGCTAGCGGGGGGCGACAGACCCAGTACTTC. Translation gives CASSDASGGRQTQYF.

By sample share, this clone is medium-sized. The chain is built from TRBV11-3 and TRBJ1-5; tentative D call: TRBD1 (6 bases). V was trimmed by 5 bases and J by 11 bases, leaving 19 bases between them. CDR1 and CDR2 from the germline V gene are SGHNT and YENEEA. The CDR3 consists of 14 residues. CDR3 DNA sequence: TGTGCCAGCAGCCCTCAGACGTTAAACAGGGCCCAGCATTTT. This translates into CASSPQTLNRAQHF.

This clone has a handful of counts. The chain combines TRBV30 with TRBJ1-1, with D maybe TRBD1 (6 bases). V lost 1 base to trimming and J lost 4 bases, with 13 bases between them. Germline V gives CDR1 GTSNPN, CDR2 SVGIG (reference sequence). CDR3 size: 14 residues. Written as DNA, the CDR3 is TGTGCCTGGAGTGAAATCGCAGGGGCCACTGAAGCTTTCTTT. This sequence encodes CAWSEIAGATEAFF. The full variable domain, with the rest looked up from reference TRBV30 and TRBJ1-1, is SQTIHQWPATLVQPVGSPLSLECTVEGTSNPNLYWYRQAAGRGLQLLFYSVGIGQISSEVPQNLSASRPQDRQFILSSKKLLLSDSGFYLCAWSEIAGATEAFFGQGTRLTVV.

This clone occurred a few times. This chain uses TRBV9 with TRBJ2-1; weak D call: TRBD1 (6 bases). V was clipped by 3 bases and J by 0 bases, with 13 bases between them. This CDR3 is 16 amino acids long. CDR1 is SGDLS and CDR2 is YYNGEE in the germline V gene. CDR3 coding DNA: TGTGCCAGCAGCGGCCAACAGGGAATCTCCTACAATGAGCAGTTCTTC. It specifies CASSGQQGISYNEQFF.

J is TRBJ1-6 and V is TRBV18; 8 bases are shared with TRBD1. Germline CDR1 and CDR2: KGHSH and LQKENI. V shed 1 base and J 5 bases; nucleotides not matched to a gene: 1. This CDR3 is 15 amino acids long. CDR3 amino acids: CASSPQQGDNSPLHF. The CDR3 region has the DNA TGTGCCAGCTCACCACAACAGGGGGATAATTCACCCCTCCACTTT.

The chain combines TRBV9 with TRBJ1-2; 7 bases are a match to TRBD1. V shed 6 bases and J 4 bases; nucleotides not matched to a gene: 3. The CDR3 has 12 amino acids. The V gene's germline CDR1 is SGDLS and CDR2 YYNGEE. Written as DNA, the CDR3 is TGTGCCAGCAAGAGGACAGGCTATGGCTACACCTTC. It codes for CASKRTGYGYTF.

The chain carries TRBV19 and TRBJ1-5; no reliable D call. The CDR3 extends over 14 amino acids. The ends were cut back, 9 bases at V and 5 bases at J, with 17 bases in the middle. Germline V lookup: CDR1 LNHDA, CDR2 SQIVND (reference sequence). The CDR3 DNA reads as TGTGCCAGCCATATTCACGGGGAATATCAGCCCCAGCATTTT. It translates to CASHIHGEYQPQHF. The whole variable domain, remainder taken from reference TRBV19 and TRBJ1-5, is DGGITQSPKYLFRKEGQNVTLSCEQNLNHDAMYWYRQDPGQGLRLIYYSQIVNDFQKGDIAEGYSVSREKKESFPLTVTSAQKNPTAFYLCASHIHGEYQPQHFGDGTRLSIL.

J is TRBJ1-1 and V is TRBV11-3, with D maybe TRBD1 (5 bases). This CDR3 comprises 14 residues. In germline, CDR1 is SGHNT, CDR2 YENEEA. Deletions cut 5 bases from V and 6 bases from J, with 16 bases between. The CDR3 DNA follows: TGTGCCAGCAGCCGGGTCCCGAGAGGGGCTGAAGCTTTCTTT. Protein product: CASSRVPRGAEAFF.

This clone is labeled as large. The chain employs TRBV28 and TRBJ1-1, with D uncertain. Germline-derived CDR1 and CDR2 are MDHEN and SYDVKM. The CDR3 is made up of 13 amino acids. V gave up 1 base and J gave up 10 bases, with 13 bases separating them. The CDR3 sequence: CASSLSVVKGAFF. In DNA form, the CDR3 reads TGTGCCAGCAGTTTATCGGTCGTGAAGGGAGCTTTCTTT.

In this sample, this clone turned up a few times. This chain links TRBV4-1 with TRBJ2-3, with 7 positions matching TRBD1. This CDR3 is 14 amino acids long. The V gene end was trimmed by 5 bases and the J gene end by 4 bases; junction bases not matched to a gene: 6. Germline V gene data show CDR1 as MGHRA and CDR2 as YSYEKL. CDR3 in amino acids: CASSNRGAADTQYF. The CDR3 bases are TGCGCCAGCAGCAACAGGGGTGCGGCAGATACGCAGTATTTT.

By sample fraction, this clone is large. The junction shows a germline mismatch at one end, possibly a read error. The chain joins TRBV15 to TRBJ1-5; no definite D call. In germline, CDR1 is LNHNV, CDR2 YYDKDF (reference sequence). This CDR3 has 14 residues. This CDR3 reads CATSGEADHQPQHF. CDR3 nucleotides: TGTGCCACCAGCGGAGAAGCGGACCATCAGCCCCAGCATTTT. The whole variable domain, remainder taken from reference TRBV15 and TRBJ1-5, is DAMVIQNPRYQVTQFGKPVTLSCSQTLNHNVMYWYQQKSSQAPKLLFHYYDKDFNNEADTPDNFQSRRPNTSFCFLDIRSPGLGDTAMYLCATSGEADHQPQHFGDGTRLSIL.

This clone is judged medium-sized (0.01 to 0.1%). This chain joins TRBV9 and TRBJ2-5; the match to TRBD1 covers 11 bases. The trim removed 3 bases at V and 6 bases at J, leaving 4 bases unmatched. The CDR3 consists of 14 residues. Germline CDR1 reads SGDLS; CDR2 reads YYNGEE. The CDR3 loop is CASSADRGLKTQYF. The CDR3 nucleotides read TGTGCCAGCAGCGCGGACAGGGGGCTAAAGACCCAGTACTTC.

The chain carries TRBV6-8 and TRBJ2-7, with D unclear. Germline V gene sequence: CDR1 MNHGY, CDR2 SAAAGT. Trimming removed 5 bases from V and 4 bases from J, with 9 bases in between. CDR3 length: 12 residues. DNA of the CDR3: TGTGCCAGCAGTCTGCTCGGTTACGAGCAGTACTTC. It codes for CASSLLGYEQYF.

This clone was counted between two and nine times. This chain uses TRBV28 with TRBJ2-7, with 10 bases identical to TRBD1. CDR1 is MDHEN and CDR2 is SYDVKM in the germline V gene. This CDR3 has 14 residues. Trimming took 5 bases from V and 6 from J; bases not matched to a gene: 7. This chain's CDR3 is CASSLPGQGFEQYF. In DNA form, the CDR3 reads TGTGCCAGCAGTCTACCGGGACAGGGGTTCGAGCAGTACTTC.